This entry describes one T cell receptor (beta chain). The sample comes from a study of OX40 agonist ivuxolimab in advanced cancers. Germline values: CDR1 SGHKS, CDR2 YYEKEE (reference sequence). V shed 7 bases and J shed 4 bases, with 14 bases lying between them. The CDR3 has 13 residues. Libraries were prepared by immunoSEQ multiplex PCR; TCRdb keeps only in-frame clonotypes and omits some of them. The repertoire holds tens of thousands of clones, over 75% seen once, with more than 0.3% in the top ten. This material consisted of CD4+ or CD8+ T cells sorted from blood, taken in a trial of the OX40 agonist ivuxolimab. This TCR came from an adult with an advanced solid tumor such as melanoma, head and neck, liver or kidney cancer. The chain uses TRBV5-5 and TRBJ1-2; D gene unclear. In DNA form, the CDR3 reads TGTGCCAGCGGCGTCGGGGAGACCTATGGCTACACCTTC. The encoded protein is CASGVGETYGYTF. Full variable domain (outside the CDR3, taken from reference TRBV5-5 and TRBJ1-2): DAGVTQSPTHLIKTRGQQVTLRCSPISGHKSVSWYQQVLGQGPQFIFQYYEKEERGRGNFPDRFSARQFPNYSSELNVNALLLGDSALYLCASGVGETYGYTFGSGTRLTVV.